The 3 T cell receptor beta chains below come from one sample, sequenced in a study of vaccination and CD4 T cells after COVID-19. As to treatment: approximately nine-day PBMC culture with coronavirus spike peptide pools or control peptides (ViraFEST assay). Collection of the unexposed donor's CD4+ T cells took place before the COVID-19 pandemic (2011-2018). Oncomine TCR Beta short-read sequencing was applied to DNA from cultured CD4+ T cells. CD4+ T cells were cultured, and genomic DNA was extracted from them. TCRdb re-analysed the PCR reads in MiXCR, keeping a single row per CDR3 protein. The sample lists 10,000 or so distinct CDR3 sequences, about 36% seen once, with more than 14% in the top ten. No cognate antigen is known for these TCRs. Sequences were obtained from CD4+ T cells from blood, cultured in vitro. These receptors came from a human donor in good health.

In this sample, this clonotype turned up a few times. The chain combines TRBV24-1 with TRBJ2-7; D not resolved. Germline V gene sequence: CDR1 KGHDR, CDR2 SFDVKD. The CDR3 totals 15 residues. Trimming pared 5 bases from V and 2 bases from J, leaving 15 bases between. In nucleotides, the CDR3 is TGTGCCACCAGTGCAACTGGCCCGGGTACCTACGAGCAGTACTTC. Translating it yields CATSATGPGTYEQYF.

The rearrangement links TRBV29-1 to TRBJ2-7; a possible D gene is TRBD2 (6 bases). In germline, CDR1 is SQVTM, CDR2 ANQGSEA. The CDR3 length is 13 residues. Trimming took 3 bases from V and 4 from J, leaving 13 bases between them. In DNA, the CDR3 is TGCAGCGTTGAGGGAGGTGGAGGGTACGAGCAGTACTTC. It codes for CSVEGGGGYEQYF.

The chain employs TRBV7-2 and TRBJ2-3, with 10 bases lining up with TRBD1. The CDR3 covers 17 residues. J gave up 10 bases and V 5 bases, and 18 bases lay outside the gene matches. Germline loops: CDR1 SGHTA, CDR2 FQGNSA. CDR3 DNA sequence: TGTGCCAGCAGCAGAGAACCCACGGGACAGGGGTTCGTGGCGCAGTATTTT. This gives the protein CASSREPTGQGFVAQYF.